This paragraph reports one TCR beta chain. The sample is drawn from a study of blood T cell repertoires in COVID-19. Study-level information: Both acute and convalescent COVID-19 samples were obtained from the United States, Italy and Spain. PBMCs, B-cell-depleted T cells, or T cells provided the cDNA or gDNA that made up the material.

V was shortened by 4 bases and J by 0 bases, with 13 bases between the two germline ends. This CDR3 has 16 residues. In germline, CDR1 is SGHVS, CDR2 FNYEAQ. In the study's own analysis: Estimation of nucleated cell counts was performed using reference gene primer amplification. Generated by immunoSEQ multiplex PCR, the TCRdb table keeps only in-frame clones and is missing some. V and J calls and clone size come straight from that table; D and trimming were deduced from the DNA. This table has some 250,000 clones, around 81% appearing once. The chain carries TRBV7-6 and TRBJ1-3; perhaps TRBD1 as D (6 bases). Source material: peripheral blood. This clonotype was sampled from a woman between 55 and 75 years old with active or convalescent COVID-19. CDR3 in amino acids: CASSSGTFLSGNTIYF. CDR3 bases: TGTGCCAGCAGCTCAGGGACATTCCTCTCTGGAAACACCATATATTTT. Supplemented by reference TRBV7-6 and TRBJ1-3, the full variable domain reads GAGVSQSPRYKVTKRGQDVALRCDPISGHVSLYWYRQALGQGPEFLTYFNYEAQQDKSGLPNDRFSAERPEGSISTLTIQRTEQRDSAMYRCASSSGTFLSGNTIYFGEGSWLTVV.